One and the same sample provided the 14 T cell receptor beta chains below, sequenced in a study of tumor-infiltrating lymphocytes in primary liver carcinoma. Co-extracted RNA and DNA came from 20-30 mg of unsorted bulk tissue. From around 0.5 ug total RNA, TCR beta cDNA was generated with a primer in the constant region. The TCR beta library was amplified through three nested multiplex PCR rounds in a modified ARM-PCR procedure. In the first two PCR rounds, TRBV1-TRBV30 forward primers were paired with a C-beta reverse primer, and each round lasted roughly 9 cycles. TCRdb analysed the multiplex PCR reads with MiXCR anew, one entry per CDR3 protein. The sample contains 90,000 to 150,000 distinct CDR3 sequences, roughly three fifths of which appear only once. Sequencing input: liver tumor tissue from sampling region 1. Subset meaning: tumor region T1, superior pole. The receptor set was obtained from an older woman with primary liver carcinoma and hepatitis B virus infection.

This chain links TRBV11-2 with TRBJ1-6; a weak D match, TRBD1 (6 bases). The CDR3 length is 16 residues. Per the germline V gene, CDR1 is SGHAT and CDR2 is FQNNGV. V was shortened by 5 bases and J by 4 bases, with 15 bases between the two germline ends. CDR3: CASSPDRPPYNSPLHF. The CDR3 coding sequence is TGTGCCAGCAGCCCCGACAGGCCGCCTTATAATTCACCCCTCCACTTT.

Ten or more counts support this clonotype. J is TRBJ1-2 and V is TRBV10-2; D not resolved. In germline, CDR1 is WSHSY, CDR2 SAAADI. Trimming left V 7 bases short and J 1 base short, with 7 bases between. The CDR3 is 12 amino acids. The CDR3 sequence: CASTQNNYGYTF. For the CDR3, the DNA is TGCGCCAGCACCCAAAATAACTATGGCTACACCTTC.

Remarks on this clonotype: Relative to the germline gene, one junction end is altered; a read error may explain this. This chain connects TRBV11-2 to TRBJ2-2; TRBD1 matches at 9 bases. CDR1 and CDR2 from the germline V gene are SGHAT and FQNNGV. The CDR3 length is 13 residues. CDR3 sequence: CASSLDRTGVLFF. CDR3 coding DNA: TGTGCCAGCAGCCTAGATAGGACAGGGGTGCTGTTTTTT. Full variable domain (remainder filled in from reference TRBV11-2 and TRBJ2-2): EAGVAQSPRYKIIEKRQSVAFWCNPISGHATLYWYQQILGQGPKLLIQFQNNGVVDDSQLPKDRFSAERLKGVDSTLKIQPAKLEDSAVYLCASSLDRTGVLFFGEGSRLTVL.

As concerns this clonotype: The junction departs from the called germline gene at one end, perhaps through a read error. This chain joins TRBV11-2 and TRBJ2-1; D tentatively fits TRBD1 or TRBD2 (5 bases each). The CDR3 consists of 16 residues. CDR1 is SGHAT, CDR2 FQNNGV, per germline. Here the CDR3 reads CTSSYGPGSSYNEQFF. The CDR3 DNA sequence: TGTACCAGCAGCTATGGACCAGGGAGCTCCTACAATGAGCAGTTCTTC. The full variable domain, in which reference TRBV11-2 and TRBJ2-1 provide the parts outside the CDR3, is EAGVAQSPRYKIIEKRQSVAFWCNPISGHATLYWYQQILGQGPKLLIQFQNNGVVDDSQLPKDRFSAERLKGVDSTLKIQPAKLEDSAVYLCTSSYGPGSSYNEQFFGPGTRLTVL.

Concerning this clonotype itself: This sequence may be a read error, since a much larger clone differs from it by one base. The gene calls are TRBV6-5 and TRBJ2-5; 10 bases line up with TRBD1. This CDR3 is 15 amino acids long. Germline V lookup: CDR1 MNHEY, CDR2 SVGAGI. The chain's CDR3 is CAISATGTGEETQYF. The CDR3 bases are TGTGCCATCAGTGCCACCGGGACAGGGGAAGAGACCCAGTACTTC.

This clonotype was seen many times. The rearrangement joins TRBV29-1 to TRBJ2-5; the D gene is possibly TRBD1 (5 bases). CDR1 and CDR2 (germline): SQVTM, ANQGSEA. The CDR3 covers 14 residues. The germline V and J ends were trimmed by 6 bases and 1 base, with 15 bases remaining between them. The CDR3 is CSVGRASVQETQYF. The CDR3 DNA reads TGCAGCGTCGGCAGGGCTTCTGTCCAAGAGACCCAGTACTTC.

With respect to this clonotype: One end of the junction is discordant with germline, which a read error may explain. V is TRBV29-1 and J is TRBJ2-3; D assignment may be TRBD1 or TRBD2 (5 bases each). CDR1 SQVTM and CDR2 ANQGSEA come from the germline V gene. The CDR3 contains 18 residues. In nucleotides, the CDR3 is TGTAGCGTTGAAGCGTTGGGCATGGTGGGGGTTAGCACAGATACACAGTATTTT. Residues: CSVEALGMVGVSTDTQYF.

This clonotype was recorded at least ten times. The CDR3 DNA reads as TGTGCCAGCAGTGATTATGCCCAAGGCTACACCTTC. Protein sequence: CASSDYAQGYTF. This chain joins TRBV6-1 and TRBJ1-2; D gene unclear. This CDR3 is 12 amino acids long. Germline values: CDR1 MNHNS, CDR2 SASEGT. Trimming stripped 3 bases from V and 8 bases from J, with 10 bases between.

Details on this clonotype: This may stem from a read error, because a much larger clone lies one nucleotide away. The CDR3 sequence is CASSFQESTEAFF. CDR3 bases: TGTGCCAGCAGCTTCCAGGAGAGCACTGAAGCTTTCTTT. The gene calls are TRBV5-6 and TRBJ1-1; unclear D gene. The germline CDR1 and CDR2 sequences are SGHDT and YYEEEE. The ends were cut back, 2 bases at V and 4 bases at J, with 9 bases in the middle. The CDR3 contains 13 residues.

On this clonotype: The junction departs from germline at one end; a sequencing error may be responsible. The chain is built from TRBV12-3 or TRBV12-4 and TRBJ1-1, with 7 bases lining up with TRBD1. The length of the CDR3 is 15 residues. The CDR3 DNA follows: TGCGTCAGCGGTACAGGGGCACCGATGAACACTGAAGCTTTCTTT. Amino acid sequence: CVSGTGAPMNTEAFF.

This clonotype was picked up many times. The chain uses TRBV4-2 and TRBJ1-4; 11 positions agree with TRBD1. CDR1 is LGHNA, CDR2 YNFKEQ, per germline. J was trimmed by 7 bases and V by 5 bases; bases with no gene match: 9. This CDR3 contains 16 residues. The CDR3: CASSADVGTGGEKLFF. The DNA for the CDR3 is TGTGCCAGCAGCGCCGATGTGGGGACAGGGGGTGAAAAACTGTTTTTT.

This clonotype was observed at least ten times. The V gene is TRBV7-8, the J gene TRBJ2-5; TRBD1 is a possible D gene (5 bases). The CDR3 is 15 residues long. Germline CDR1 SGHVS, CDR2 FQNEAQ. V lost 2 bases and J 2 bases, leaving 12 bases between the germline ends. The chain's CDR3 is CASSLNRMRQETQYF. The CDR3 DNA is TGTGCCAGCAGCTTAAACAGGATGCGTCAAGAGACCCAGTACTTC.

As regards this clonotype: The junction differs from germline at one of its ends, possibly a read error. V and J are TRBV28 and TRBJ2-1; 12 positions agree with TRBD2. This CDR3 comprises 16 residues. The germline CDR1 and CDR2 sequences are MDHEN and SYDVKM. The CDR3 nucleotides read TGTGCCAGCAGTTCCCTACCGACTAGCGGGAGAAATGAGCGGTTCTTC. This codes for CASSSLPTSGRNERFF.

The genes are TRBV29-1 and TRBJ2-5; 11 bases match TRBD2. Per the germline V gene, CDR1 is SQVTM and CDR2 is ANQGSEA. The CDR3 covers 15 residues. CDR3 sequence: CSVLGGLADQETQYF. The DNA for the CDR3 is TGCAGTGTCCTTGGGGGACTAGCGGACCAAGAGACCCAGTACTTC.